This TCR beta chain was captured by sequencing in a study of OX40 agonist ivuxolimab in advanced cancers. Study details: The drug used for patients, ivuxolimab, was an agonistic anti-OX40 (CD134) antibody. Study-level results: Several nonresponders also turned out to have low normalized T-cell clonal expansion. Mean expanded clone counts were higher in CD8+ than CD4+ T cells.

The CDR3 runs 13 residues. Germline CDR1 is ENHRY and CDR2 is SYGVKD. V lost 0 bases to trimming and J lost 8 bases, with 11 bases between them. A remark on this clone: Its specificity is not known.

Measured with immunoSEQ multiplex PCR; TCRdb has only the in-frame clones, and not every one. The sample has 60,000 to 85,000 clones; approximately 88% are singletons. This specimen was CD4+ or CD8+ T cells sorted from blood, taken in a trial of the OX40 agonist ivuxolimab. The chain carries TRBV10-3 and TRBJ2-7; D remains unclear. The origin of this receptor is an adult with an advanced solid tumor such as melanoma, head and neck, liver or kidney cancer. The CDR3 coding sequence is TGTGCCATCAGTGAGTCTCGAGCGACCCAGCAGTACTTC. It specifies CAISESRATQQYF.